This entry is about one T cell receptor beta chain. No antigen is known for it. Trimming pared 7 bases from V and 3 bases from J, leaving 18 bases between. Germline CDR1 reads SEHNR; CDR2 reads FQNEAQ (reference sequence). The CDR3 length is 16 residues. This specimen belongs to a study of molecular identifiers for immune sequencing clone quantification. Turning to the study itself: Sequencing covered four of five parts into which replicate RNA from approximately 20,000 or 100,000 naive CD8 cells was split. General study points: Sizes of clones that are highly expanded could be underestimated (if identical TCR molecules share a barcode).

MiXCR, applied by TCRdb to the PCR reads, yields one record per CDR3 protein. The profile shows 300,000 to 350,000 distinct CDR3 sequences, roughly 23% of them singletons. This chain uses TRBV7-9 with TRBJ2-2; D is perhaps TRBD1 (5 bases). The sample taken for sequencing was naive CD8+ T cells from blood, with Jurkat cell RNA spiked in. Specified subset: FACS-sorted CD8+CD4-CCR7+CD45RA+ naive T cells. The source of this sequence is a human donor in good health. Some libraries in this study had Jurkat cell RNA spiked in. The CDR3, as DNA: TGTGCCAGCAAAGCCCCCGTCGGCAGGGACACCGGGGAGCTGTTTTTT. Translated, it gives CASKAPVGRDTGELFF.